Following are 11 T cell receptor beta chains from one sample sequenced in a study of beta chain features in type 1 diabetes. Their recognized antigens are unknown. Expressed TCRB transcripts got sequenced, as all isolated RNA was reverse transcribed. Profiled with immunoSEQ multiplex PCR; TCRdb holds only in-frame clones, not every one. The sample lists 150,000 to 200,000 clones; roughly 65% were seen once. Regarding the study as a whole: Shortening of TCRB CDR3s, moderate but significant, appeared in all four CD4+ subsets of Type 1 diabetes patients.

The source material was naive CD4+ T cells from blood. Receptors originate from a man aged 25 to 40 with type 1 diabetes.

This clone was observed a few times. The chain uses TRBV29-1 and TRBJ1-2; D is perhaps TRBD1 (6 bases). CDR1 is SQVTM and CDR2 is ANQGSEA in the germline V gene. V lost 7 bases and J lost 7, with 13 bases in between. The length of the CDR3 is 11 residues. The CDR3 spells CSGQGWLGYTF. CDR3 nucleotides: TGCAGCGGGCAGGGGTGGCTTGGCTACACCTTC.

This chain connects TRBV30 to TRBJ2-2; TRBD1 might be the D (6 bases). Germline CDR1 GTSNPN, CDR2 SVGIG (reference sequence). Between the trimmed V and J ends, which lost 4 bases and 2 bases, there was a span of 8 bases. The CDR3 runs to 13 residues. CDR3 loop: CAWMDSNTGELFF. The CDR3 region has the DNA TGTGCCTGGATGGACAGTAACACCGGGGAGCTGTTTTTT.

V and J are TRBV4-3 and TRBJ2-5; 7 nucleotides line up with TRBD2. The CDR3 covers 14 residues. Germline loops: CDR1 LGHNA, CDR2 YSLEER. With V trimmed by 4 bases and J by 5 bases, 7 bases remained unmatched. The CDR3 here is CASSPGVGGETQYF. CDR3 nucleotides: TGCGCCAGCAGCCCCGGGGTGGGAGGGGAGACCCAGTACTTC.

The chain couples TRBV7-9 to TRBJ2-3, with 7 nucleotides matching TRBD2. The CDR3 is made up of 15 amino acids. V was clipped by 5 bases and J by 1 base; unmatched bases: 6. In germline, CDR1 is SEHNR, CDR2 FQNEAQ (reference sequence). The CDR3 protein is CASSQGLAGTDTQYF. The CDR3 DNA reads as TGTGCCAGCAGCCAGGGCCTAGCGGGCACAGATACGCAGTATTTT.

Only a few counts were recorded for this clone. The genes are TRBV20-1 and TRBJ1-1; no clear D. V dropped 3 bases and J dropped 8 bases, with 10 bases sitting between them. CDR1 and CDR2 (germline): DFQATT, SNEGSKA (reference sequence). The CDR3 sequence is 11 residues long. The CDR3 region is CSASVAIEAFF. CDR3 nucleotide sequence: TGCAGTGCTAGTGTAGCGATCGAAGCTTTCTTT.

A few counts support this clone. The V gene is TRBV9, the J gene TRBJ2-5; D possibly corresponds to TRBD2 (7 bases). Germline V lookup: CDR1 SGDLS, CDR2 YYNGEE. This CDR3 comprises 13 residues. Trimming removed 7 bases at V and 2 bases at J, with 12 bases between. This CDR3 is CASSRGGQETQYF. CDR3 DNA: TGTGCCAGCTCCAGGGGAGGGCAAGAGACCCAGTACTTC.

V is TRBV7-8 and J is TRBJ2-1; 9 bases align to TRBD2. J gave up 4 bases and V 2 bases, and 6 bases lay outside the gene matches. The germline V gene has CDR1 SGHVS and CDR2 FQNEAQ. The CDR3 has 16 amino acids. This chain's CDR3 is CASSLILAGTYNEQFF. In nucleotides, the CDR3 is TGTGCCAGCAGCTTAATCCTAGCGGGGACATACAATGAGCAGTTCTTC.

This clone was seen once. This chain joins TRBV6-5 and TRBJ1-2; no reliable D call. The germline CDR1 and CDR2 sequences are MNHEY and SVGAGI. The CDR3 runs 11 residues. V lost 2 bases and J lost 6, with 4 bases in between. The CDR3 DNA reads TGTGCCAGCAGTTACAGGGATGGCTACACCTTC. This translates into CASSYRDGYTF.

The CDR3 reads CASSLDPGYNSPLHF. CDR3 DNA: TGTGCCAGCAGCTTAGATCCTGGCTATAATTCACCCCTCCACTTT. The chain uses TRBV7-2 and TRBJ1-6; D unresolved. Trimming removed 1 base at V and 3 bases at J, with 7 bases between. CDR3 length: 15 residues. Germline V gene data show CDR1 as SGHTA and CDR2 as FQGNSA.

The chain recombines TRBV29-1 with TRBJ1-2; D call uncertain. V gave up 5 bases and J gave up 0 bases, with 7 bases separating them. This CDR3 has 12 residues. CDR1 is SQVTM, CDR2 ANQGSEA, per germline. The CDR3: CSVRQANYGYTF. The CDR3 coding sequence is TGCAGCGTTCGCCAGGCTAACTATGGCTACACCTTC.

This clone has more than one count but fewer than ten. The chain recombines TRBV7-2 with TRBJ2-3; D not certain. The germline V gene encodes CDR1 SGHTA and CDR2 FQGNSA. This CDR3 contains 11 residues. V was pared by 3 bases and J by 5 bases, with 3 bases between. The DNA for the CDR3 is TGTGCCAGCAGCTTCCGAGATACGCAGTATTTT. It specifies CASSFRDTQYF. Looking up the rest from reference TRBV7-2 and TRBJ2-3 gives the full variable domain: GAGVSQSPSNKVTEKGKDVELRCDPISGHTALYWYRQSLGQGLEFLIYFQGNSAPDKSGLPSDRFSAERTGGSVSTLTIQRTQQEDSAVYLCASSFRDTQYFGPGTRLTVL.